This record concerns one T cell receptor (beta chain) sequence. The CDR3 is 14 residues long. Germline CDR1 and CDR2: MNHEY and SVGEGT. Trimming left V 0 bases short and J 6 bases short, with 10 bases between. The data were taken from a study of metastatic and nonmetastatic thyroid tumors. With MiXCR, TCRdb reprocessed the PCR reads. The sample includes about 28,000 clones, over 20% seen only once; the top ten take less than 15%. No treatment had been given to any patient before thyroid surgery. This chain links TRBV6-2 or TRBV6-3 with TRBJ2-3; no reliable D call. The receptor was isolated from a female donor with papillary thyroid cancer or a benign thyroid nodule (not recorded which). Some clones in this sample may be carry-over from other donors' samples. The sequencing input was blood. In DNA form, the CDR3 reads TGTGCCAGCAGTTACTCGATTTCGTCTGATACGCAGTATTTT. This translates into CASSYSISSDTQYF.